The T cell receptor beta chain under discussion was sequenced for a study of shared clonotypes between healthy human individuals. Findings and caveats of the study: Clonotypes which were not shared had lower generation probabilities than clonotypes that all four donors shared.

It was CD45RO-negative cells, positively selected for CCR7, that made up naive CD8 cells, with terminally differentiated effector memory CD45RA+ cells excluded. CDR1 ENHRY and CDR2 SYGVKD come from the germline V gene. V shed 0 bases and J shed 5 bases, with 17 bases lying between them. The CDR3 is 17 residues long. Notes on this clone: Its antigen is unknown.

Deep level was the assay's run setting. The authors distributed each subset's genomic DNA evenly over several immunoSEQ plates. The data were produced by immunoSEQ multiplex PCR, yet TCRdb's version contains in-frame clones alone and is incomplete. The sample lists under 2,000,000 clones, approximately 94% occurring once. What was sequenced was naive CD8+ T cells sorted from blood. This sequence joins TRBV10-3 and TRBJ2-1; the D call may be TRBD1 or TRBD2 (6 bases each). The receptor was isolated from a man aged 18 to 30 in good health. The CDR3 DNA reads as TGTGCCATCAGTGAGTCGACGGGGGCAGGGTGGGACAATGAGCAGTTCTTC. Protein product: CAISESTGAGWDNEQFF.